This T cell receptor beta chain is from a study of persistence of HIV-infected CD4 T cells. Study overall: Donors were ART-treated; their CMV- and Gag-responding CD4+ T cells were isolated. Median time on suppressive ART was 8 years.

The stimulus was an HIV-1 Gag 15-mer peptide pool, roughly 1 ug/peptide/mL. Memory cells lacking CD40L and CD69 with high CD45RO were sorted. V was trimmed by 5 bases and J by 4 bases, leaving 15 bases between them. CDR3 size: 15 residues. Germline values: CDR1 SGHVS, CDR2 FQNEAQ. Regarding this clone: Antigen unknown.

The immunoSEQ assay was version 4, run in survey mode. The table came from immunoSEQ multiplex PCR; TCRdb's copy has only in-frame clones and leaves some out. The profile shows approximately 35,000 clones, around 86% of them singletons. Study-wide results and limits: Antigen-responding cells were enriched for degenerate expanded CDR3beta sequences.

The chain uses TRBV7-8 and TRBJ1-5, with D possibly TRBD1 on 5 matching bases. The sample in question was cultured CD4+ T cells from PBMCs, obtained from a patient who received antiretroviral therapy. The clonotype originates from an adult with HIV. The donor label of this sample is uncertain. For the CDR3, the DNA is TGTGCCAGCAGCCTAAACGGGGCCCTTAATCAGCCCCAGCATTTT. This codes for CASSLNGALNQPQHF.